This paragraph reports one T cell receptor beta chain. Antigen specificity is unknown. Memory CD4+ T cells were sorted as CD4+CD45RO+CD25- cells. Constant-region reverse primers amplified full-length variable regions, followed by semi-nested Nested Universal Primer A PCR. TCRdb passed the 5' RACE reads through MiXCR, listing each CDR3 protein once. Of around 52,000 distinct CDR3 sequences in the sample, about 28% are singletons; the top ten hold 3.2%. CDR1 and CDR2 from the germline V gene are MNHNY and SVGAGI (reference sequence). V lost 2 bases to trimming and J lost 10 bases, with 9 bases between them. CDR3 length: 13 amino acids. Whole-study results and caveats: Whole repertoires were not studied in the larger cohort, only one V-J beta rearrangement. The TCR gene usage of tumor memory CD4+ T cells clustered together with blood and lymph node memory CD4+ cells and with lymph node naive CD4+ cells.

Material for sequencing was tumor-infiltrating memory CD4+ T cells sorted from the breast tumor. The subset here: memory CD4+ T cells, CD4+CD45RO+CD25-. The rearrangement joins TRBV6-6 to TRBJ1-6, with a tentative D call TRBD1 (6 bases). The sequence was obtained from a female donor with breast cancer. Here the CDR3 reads CASSYGGGSPLHF. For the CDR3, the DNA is TGTGCCAGCAGTTACGGCGGGGGCTCACCCCTCCACTTT.